The clone carrying this T cell receptor (beta chain) was seen a handful of times. The target antigen is unknown. This sample was taken from a study of cytomegalovirus exposure and HLA in healthy donors. Study summary: Of 300 to 500 genotyped donors, about 80% clustered with self-reported Caucasian donors. Whole-study results and caveats: In a later analysis, parvovirus B19, influenza, CMV and Epstein-Barr virus appeared linked to several top co-occurrence clusters. The classifier was said to identify cytomegalovirus status with high specificity and sensitivity.

The CDR3 is made up of 14 amino acids. V lost 3 bases and J 3 bases, leaving 10 bases between the germline ends. CDR1 and CDR2 (germline): KGHSH, LQKENI. Use of 60 Vbeta and 13 Jbeta primers characterized the PCR. This table comes from immunoSEQ multiplex PCR, and its TCRdb copy is limited to in-frame clones, with some not included. The sample lists approximately 99,000 clones; 73% were seen once. This receptor was obtained from a man in his forties or fifties in good health and CMV-seronegative. This chain links TRBV18 with TRBJ2-3, with no clear D. Material: PBMCs. The CDR3 DNA reads as TGTGCCAGCTCACCCAGTGGGCTGACAGATACGCAGTATTTT. Translating gives CASSPSGLTDTQYF.